This T cell receptor (beta chain) was recorded in a study of T cell changes during pregnancy in multiple sclerosis. V was pared by 4 bases and J by 7 bases, with 18 bases between. From germline, CDR1 is SGHRS and CDR2 YFSETQ. The CDR3 consists of 15 residues. Profiling relied on immunoSEQ multiplex PCR, and the TCRdb table lists in-frame clones only, not all of them. The profile shows 30,000 to 45,000 clones, 85% to 95% of them singletons. The chain carries TRBV5-1 and TRBJ1-5; no firm D call. The sequence derives from a female donor with multiple sclerosis, enrolled in a pregnancy study. The source material was PBMCs (not recorded whether the cells were cultured). The CDR3 spells CASSPYPQSRQPQHF. In nucleotides, the CDR3 is TGCGCCAGCAGCCCGTACCCTCAAAGCCGGCAGCCCCAGCATTTT.